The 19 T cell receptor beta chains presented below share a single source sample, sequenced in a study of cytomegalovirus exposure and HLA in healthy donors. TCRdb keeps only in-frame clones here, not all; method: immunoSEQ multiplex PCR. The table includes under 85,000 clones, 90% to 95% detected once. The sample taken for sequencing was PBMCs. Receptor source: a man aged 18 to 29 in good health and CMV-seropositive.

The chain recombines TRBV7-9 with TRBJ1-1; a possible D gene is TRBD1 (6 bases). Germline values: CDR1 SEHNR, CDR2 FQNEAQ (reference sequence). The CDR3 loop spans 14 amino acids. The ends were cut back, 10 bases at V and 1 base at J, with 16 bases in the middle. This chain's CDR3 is CAITGLGSNTEAFF. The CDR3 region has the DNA TGTGCCATCACAGGGTTGGGATCGAACACTGAAGCTTTCTTT. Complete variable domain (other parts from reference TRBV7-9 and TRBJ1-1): DTGVSQNPRHKITKRGQNVTFRCDPISEHNRLYWYRQTLGQGPEFLTYFQNEAQLEKSRLLSDRFSAERPKGSFSTLEIQRTEQGDSAMYLCAITGLGSNTEAFFGQGTRLTVV.

CDR3 sequence (DNA): TGTGCCAGCACCGAGAGGTCGGCACCATATGAAAAACTGTTTTTT. This codes for CASTERSAPYEKLFF. The chain is built from TRBV2 and TRBJ1-4; D not resolved. Germline V gene data show CDR1 as SNHLY and CDR2 as FYNNEI. V was shortened by 7 bases and J by 6 bases, with 18 bases between the two germline ends. CDR3 length: 15 amino acids. The full variable domain, in which reference TRBV2 and TRBJ1-4 provide the parts outside the CDR3, is EPEVTQTPSHQVTQMGQEVILRCVPISNHLYFYWYRQILGQKVEFLVSFYNNEISEKSEIFDDQFSVERPDGSNFTLKIRSTKLEDSAMYFCASTERSAPYEKLFFGSGTQLSVL.

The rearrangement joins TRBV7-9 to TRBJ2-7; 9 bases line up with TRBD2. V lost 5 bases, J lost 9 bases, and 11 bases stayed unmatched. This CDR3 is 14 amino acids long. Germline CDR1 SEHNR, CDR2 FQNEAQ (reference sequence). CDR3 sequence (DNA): TGTGCCAGCAGCCCGATGGCGGGAGGGTATGGGCAGTACTTC. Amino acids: CASSPMAGGYGQYF.

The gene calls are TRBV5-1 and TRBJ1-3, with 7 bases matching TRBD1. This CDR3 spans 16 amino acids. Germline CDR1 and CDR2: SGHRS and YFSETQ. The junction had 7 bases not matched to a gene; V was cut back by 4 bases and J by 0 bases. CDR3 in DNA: TGCGCCAGCAGCGCCCCGGACAGGAGCTCTGGAAACACCATATATTTT. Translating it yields CASSAPDRSSGNTIYF.

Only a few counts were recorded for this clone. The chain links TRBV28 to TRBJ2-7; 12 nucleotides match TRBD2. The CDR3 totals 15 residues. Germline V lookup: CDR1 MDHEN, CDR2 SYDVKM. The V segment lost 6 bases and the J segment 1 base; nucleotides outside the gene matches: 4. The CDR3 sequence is CASRRLAGESYEQYF. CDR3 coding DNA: TGTGCCAGCAGACGACTAGCGGGAGAATCCTACGAGCAGTACTTC.

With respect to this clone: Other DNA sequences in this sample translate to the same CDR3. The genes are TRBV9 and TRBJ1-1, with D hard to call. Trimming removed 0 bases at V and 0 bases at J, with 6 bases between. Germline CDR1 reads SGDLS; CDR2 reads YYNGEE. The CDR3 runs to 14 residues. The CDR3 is CASSVEAMNTEAFF. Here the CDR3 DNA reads TGTGCCAGCAGCGTAGAAGCTATGAACACTGAAGCTTTCTTT. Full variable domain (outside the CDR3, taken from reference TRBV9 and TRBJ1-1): DSGVTQTPKHLITATGQRVTLRCSPRSGDLSVYWYQQSLDQGLQFLIQYYNGEERAKGNILERFSAQQFPDLHSELNLSSLELGDSALYFCASSVEAMNTEAFFGQGTRLTVV.

The DNA of the CDR3 is TGTGCCAGCTCCAGTGGGAGTGGCAATGAGCAGTTCTTC. Its translation is CASSSGSGNEQFF. This chain links TRBV18 with TRBJ2-1; the D gene is possibly TRBD2 (5 bases). V shed 6 bases and J shed 6 bases, with 12 bases lying between them. CDR1 and CDR2 from the germline V gene are KGHSH and LQKENI. The CDR3 runs 13 residues.

The CDR3 DNA reads TGTGCCACCTTCTGGGGGGGTACGAAGCCCCAGCATTTT. Translated, it gives CATFWGGTKPQHF. The chain joins TRBV21-1 to TRBJ1-5. TRBV21-1 is listed as a pseudogene. The CDR3 has 13 residues.

The CDR3 DNA sequence: TGTGCCAGCAGCGCCTTTAGACAGGAATTTTACAATGAGCAGTTCTTC. It is translated as CASSAFRQEFYNEQFF. The J gene is TRBJ2-1, the V gene TRBV9, with D maybe TRBD1 (6 bases). The CDR3 runs to 16 residues. The V gene lost 3 bases and the J gene lost 4 bases, with 17 bases spanning the gap. The germline CDR1 and CDR2 sequences are SGDLS and YYNGEE.

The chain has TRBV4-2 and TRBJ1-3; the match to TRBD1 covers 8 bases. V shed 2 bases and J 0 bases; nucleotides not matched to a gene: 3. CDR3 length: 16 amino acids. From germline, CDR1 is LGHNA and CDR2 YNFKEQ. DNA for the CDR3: TGTGCCAGCAGCCAACCGGACAGGGACTCTGGAAACACCATATATTTT. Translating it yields CASSQPDRDSGNTIYF.

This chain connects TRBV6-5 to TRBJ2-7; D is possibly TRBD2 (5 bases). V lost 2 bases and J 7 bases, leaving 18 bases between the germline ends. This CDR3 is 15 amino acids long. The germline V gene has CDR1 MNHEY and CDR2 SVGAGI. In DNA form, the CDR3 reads TGTGCCAGCAGTTACGGACCCAAAACTACGGGGGAGCAGTACTTC. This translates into CASSYGPKTTGEQYF.

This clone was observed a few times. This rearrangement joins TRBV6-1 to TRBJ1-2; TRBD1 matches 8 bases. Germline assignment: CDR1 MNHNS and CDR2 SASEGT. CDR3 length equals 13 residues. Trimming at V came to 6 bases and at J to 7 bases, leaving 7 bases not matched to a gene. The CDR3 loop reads CASRVGQGPGYTF. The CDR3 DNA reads TGTGCCAGCAGGGTCGGACAGGGCCCTGGCTACACCTTC.

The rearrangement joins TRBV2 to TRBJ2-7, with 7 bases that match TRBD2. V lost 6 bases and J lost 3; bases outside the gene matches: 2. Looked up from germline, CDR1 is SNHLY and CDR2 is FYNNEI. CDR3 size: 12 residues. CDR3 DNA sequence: TGTGCCAGCAGCGGGACTAACTACGAGCAGTACTTC. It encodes CASSGTNYEQYF.

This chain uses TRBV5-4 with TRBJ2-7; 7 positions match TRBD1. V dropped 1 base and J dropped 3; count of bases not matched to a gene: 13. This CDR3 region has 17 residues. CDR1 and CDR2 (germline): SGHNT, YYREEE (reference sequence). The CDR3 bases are TGTGCCAGCAGCTTGCCATACCCGGGGACAGCGAGCTACGAGCAGTACTTC. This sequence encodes CASSLPYPGTASYEQYF.

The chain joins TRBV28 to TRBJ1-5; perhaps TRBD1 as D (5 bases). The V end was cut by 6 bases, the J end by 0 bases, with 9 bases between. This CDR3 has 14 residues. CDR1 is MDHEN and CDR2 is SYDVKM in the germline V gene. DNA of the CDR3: TGTGCCAGCAGGTCTGGGGCTAGCAATCAGCCCCAGCATTTT. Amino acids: CASRSGASNQPQHF.

As DNA, the CDR3 is TGTGCCAGCAGCTTAGGGGCTGAGGGAGGGCCTGGTGGTTCCGATGAGCAGTTCTTC. Protein sequence: CASSLGAEGGPGGSDEQFF. The V gene is TRBV7-6, the J gene TRBJ2-1; 7 bases line up with TRBD2. V lost 1 base and J lost 8; bases outside the gene matches: 20. Germline CDR1 and CDR2: SGHVS and FNYEAQ. CDR3 length: 19 residues.

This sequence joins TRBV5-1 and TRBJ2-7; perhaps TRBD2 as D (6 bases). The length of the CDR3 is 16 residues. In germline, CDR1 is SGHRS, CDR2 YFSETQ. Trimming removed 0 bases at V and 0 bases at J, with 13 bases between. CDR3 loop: CASSLGSGRGSYEQYF. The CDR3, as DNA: TGCGCCAGCAGCTTGGGGTCTGGGCGGGGCTCCTACGAGCAGTACTTC.

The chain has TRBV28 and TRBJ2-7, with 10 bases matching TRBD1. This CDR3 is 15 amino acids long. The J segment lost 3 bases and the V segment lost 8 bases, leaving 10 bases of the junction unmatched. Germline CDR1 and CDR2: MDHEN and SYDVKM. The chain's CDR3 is CASSSLWTGGYEQYF. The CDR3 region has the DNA TGTGCCAGCTCCTCGTTATGGACAGGGGGCTACGAGCAGTACTTC.

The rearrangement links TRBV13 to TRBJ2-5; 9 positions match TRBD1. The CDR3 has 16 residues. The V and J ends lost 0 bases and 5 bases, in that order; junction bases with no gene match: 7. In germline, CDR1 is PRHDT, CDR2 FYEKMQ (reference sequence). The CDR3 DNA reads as TGTGCCAGCAGCTTAGGCATGACAGGGGGATATGAGACCCAGTACTTC. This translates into CASSLGMTGGYETQYF.